This is a list of T cell receptor beta chains from one sample in a study of blood T cell repertoires in COVID-19. Assay used: immunoSEQ multiplex PCR; TCRdb lists only in-frame clones, some missing. The sample holds about 170,000 clones, about 85% seen once. Material for sequencing was peripheral blood. All receptors come from a man older than 75 with COVID-19, enrolled during active disease. CDR3s include the opening cysteine and the closing phenylalanine or tryptophan. D genes are given only for firm matches. The size of a clone is reported for some rows only, either as once, few or many, or as a class for expanded clones.

clone_size	v_call	j_call	d_call	cdr3_aa	cdr3_nt
NA	TRBV19	TRBJ1-2	TRBD1	CASADRGGYGYTF	TGTGCCAGTGCCGACAGGGGCGGCTATGGCTACACCTTC
NA	TRBV5-1	TRBJ1-1	NA	CASSLWGDTEAFF	TGCGCCAGCAGCTTATGGGGAGACACTGAAGCTTTCTTT
NA	TRBV3-1/TRBV3-2	TRBJ1-6	NA	CASSQVLASSYNSPLHF	TGTGCCAGCAGCCAAGTACTTGCAAGCTCCTATAATTCACCCCTCCACTTT
NA	TRBV20-1	TRBJ1-1	NA	CSVTLFTEAFF	TGCAGTGTAACTTTATTCACTGAAGCTTTCTTT
NA	TRBV6-5	TRBJ2-5	TRBD2	CASRPPPSGEQTQYF	TGTGCCAGCAGGCCCCCCCCTAGCGGGGAACAGACCCAGTACTTC
NA	TRBV3-1/TRBV3-2	TRBJ2-7	TRBD1	CASSPPRGTGTYEQYF	TGTGCCAGCAGCCCCCCAAGGGGGACAGGGACCTACGAGCAGTACTTC
NA	TRBV5-1	TRBJ2-7	TRBD2	CASSVKRGHYYEQYF	TGCGCCAGCAGCGTCAAGCGGGGCCACTACTACGAGCAGTACTTC
NA	TRBV4-2	TRBJ1-2	NA	CASSQAPDWDYGYTF	TGTGCCAGCAGCCAAGCCCCGGACTGGGACTATGGCTACACCTTC
NA	TRBV3-1/TRBV3-2	TRBJ2-7	TRBD2	CASSQGGGVSQQYF	TGTGCCAGCAGCCAAGGCGGGGGGGTATCTCAGCAGTACTTC
NA	TRBV27	TRBJ1-1	TRBD1	CASSAGTGRSTEAFF	TGTGCCAGCAGCGCAGGGACAGGGCGGTCCACTGAAGCTTTCTTT
once	TRBV3-1/TRBV3-2	TRBJ1-4	NA	CASSQDWQGYEKLFF	TGTGCCAGCAGCCAAGATTGGCAGGGATATGAAAAACTGTTTTTT
NA	TRBV7-9	TRBJ2-2	NA	CALRAGAGTGELFF	TGTGCCTTGAGGGCAGGGGCTGGCACCGGGGAGCTGTTTTTT
NA	TRBV28	TRBJ1-5	NA	CAIGGGIGQPQHF	TGTGCCATCGGGGGGGGCATCGGTCAGCCCCAGCATTTT
NA	TRBV29-1	TRBJ2-3	TRBD1	CSVSDRDRTDTQYF	TGCAGCGTTTCGGACAGGGACCGCACAGATACGCAGTATTTT
NA	TRBV2	TRBJ1-2	TRBD1	CASSDRGRGGYTF	TGTGCCAGCAGTGACAGGGGGCGCGGGGGCTACACCTTC
NA	TRBV6-5	TRBJ1-1	NA	CASRAGRTEAFF	TGTGCCAGCAGGGCAGGGAGGACTGAAGCTTTCTTT
NA	TRBV7-9	TRBJ2-1	TRBD1	CASSLGDRNYNEQFF	TGTGCCAGCAGCTTAGGGGACAGAAATTACAATGAGCAGTTCTTC
NA	TRBV5-4	TRBJ2-7	TRBD1	CASSSGTGPPIYEQYF	TGTGCCAGCAGCTCCGGGACAGGACCACCGATCTACGAGCAGTACTTC
few	TRBV5-1	TRBJ2-1	TRBD2	CASSAQLAGTNEQFF	TGCGCCAGCAGCGCCCAGCTAGCGGGGACCAATGAGCAGTTCTTC
NA	TRBV27	TRBJ2-3	TRBD2	CASSRLAGTDTQYF	TGTGCCAGCAGCCGACTAGCGGGCACAGATACGCAGTATTTT
few	TRBV18	TRBJ1-2	NA	CASSPDSSGYTF	TGTGCCAGCTCACCCGACAGCTCTGGCTACACCTTC
NA	TRBV5-1	TRBJ2-1	NA	CASSLDGGSYNEQFF	TGCGCCAGCAGCTTGGACGGAGGGTCCTACAATGAGCAGTTCTTC
few	TRBV3-1/TRBV3-2	TRBJ2-5	NA	CASSRTMLNLETQYF	TGTGCCAGCAGCCGAACCATGCTTAACTTAGAGACCCAGTACTTC
NA	TRBV4-1	TRBJ2-5	TRBD1	CASSSTDRGSWETQYF	TGCGCCAGCAGCTCCACCGACAGGGGTTCGTGGGAGACCCAGTACTTC
few	TRBV4-2	TRBJ2-2	TRBD1	CASSQATGAANTGELFF	TGTGCCAGCAGCCAGGCTACAGGGGCTGCGAACACCGGGGAGCTGTTTTTT
NA	TRBV6-6	TRBJ1-2	NA	CASSYSYGNNYGYTF	TGTGCCAGCAGTTACTCGTACGGGAACAACTATGGCTACACCTTC
NA	TRBV7-2	TRBJ2-7	NA	CASSFGQLYEQYF	TGTGCCAGCAGCTTTGGACAACTCTACGAGCAGTACTTC